The sequence of this T cell receptor (beta chain) was determined in a study of cytomegalovirus exposure and HLA in healthy donors. General observations from the study: In a later analysis, HLA-associated beta chains showed higher expansion and lower generation probabilities than comparable chains. The investigators catalogued 160 or so TCR beta chains as cytomegalovirus-associated. TCR beta V- and J-gene trimming, according to a later analysis, was linked to a missense DCLRE1C variant.

V was clipped by 3 bases and J by 3 bases, with 14 bases between them. Per germline, CDR1 LNHDA and CDR2 SQIVND (reference sequence). This CDR3 is 15 amino acids long. In the PCR, 60 Vbeta and 13 Jbeta primers were used. Repertoires were generated with immunoSEQ multiplex PCR, while TCRdb's copy carries only in-frame clones and drops some. The sample has around 190,000 clones; about 9% are singletons. Turning to this clone: The antigen remains undetermined.

The V and J genes are TRBV19 and TRBJ1-1; weak D call: TRBD1 (6 bases). This clonotype was obtained from a woman aged 25 to 45 in good health and CMV-seropositive. The sequenced material came from PBMCs. CDR3 loop: CASSMLGASYTEAFF. CDR3 DNA sequence: TGTGCCAGTAGTATGTTGGGGGCGAGTTACACTGAAGCTTTCTTT.